This entry is about one TCR beta chain. The target antigen is unknown. The data stem from a study of metastatic and nonmetastatic thyroid tumors. The overall study: It was across blood and tumor or nodule tissue from malignant and benign thyroid patients that repertoires were compared.

Study observations and caveats: Patients with malignant thyroid tumors reportedly had significantly higher TCR beta diversity than those with benign nodules, in blood and tumor.

Thyroid surgery was preceded by no treatment in any patient. The ends were cut back, 3 bases at V and 4 bases at J, with 14 bases in the middle. The CDR3 covers 16 residues. Germline CDR1 and CDR2: SGHDT and YYEEEE. Authors' analysis steps: What underpinned the distant-metastasis classifier for papillary thyroid cancer was the set of CDR3 differences across clinicopathological groups. TCRdb re-analyzed the PCR reads using MiXCR. TCRdb, not the authors, supplied the V and J calls. The data contain fewer than 9,000 clones, roughly 33% of them singletons. J is TRBJ1-6 and V is TRBV5-6; no definite D call. This TCR came from a female donor with papillary thyroid cancer or a benign thyroid nodule (not recorded which). Some clones in this sample may be carry-over from other donors' samples. The material sequenced was tumor tissue. This CDR3 is CASSSTGDGYNSPLHF. For the CDR3, the DNA is TGTGCCAGCAGCTCGACCGGGGATGGATATAATTCACCCCTCCACTTT.